Included here is one T cell receptor (beta chain) sequence, with context. Its matching antigen is unknown. The sample originates from a study of identical twins. Study outcomes and limitations: There were fewer insertions in abundant cord blood beta clonotypes, but memory repertoires showed no such pattern.

Carrying unique molecular identifiers, the cDNA also gained a universal primer site through template switching. TCRdb ran MiXCR on the 5' RACE reads and lists one entry per CDR3 protein. Among about 280,000 distinct CDR3 sequences listed, under 9% were seen once. Only healthy Caucasians were included as donors. CDR3 size: 14 residues. Trimming pared 4 bases from V and 3 bases from J, leaving 12 bases between. Germline V gives CDR1 MGHDK, CDR2 SYGVNS. These same records also appear under a second study, on yellow fever vaccine responses in identical twins.

This TCR derives from a woman between 18 and 30 years old in good health. Sequencing input: memory (CD45RO+) T cells sorted from blood. The rearrangement joins TRBV25-1 to TRBJ1-2; weak D call: TRBD1 (5 bases). The CDR3 protein is CASSARTGDYGYTF. CDR3 bases: TGTGCCAGCAGTGCCCGGACGGGGGACTATGGCTACACCTTC.